This TCR beta chain emerged from a study of control samples from healthy donors and cancer patients. With V trimmed by 4 bases and J by 4 bases, 3 bases remained unmatched. Germline CDR1 is SGHNT and CDR2 is YYREEE (reference sequence). The CDR3 extends over 14 amino acids. Data came from immunoSEQ multiplex PCR; TCRdb stores just in-frame clones and leaves some out. The top ten clones hold less than 10% of a sample with some 13,000 clones, 77% of them seen once. This sequence was found in a male donor with melanoma. Specimen: formalin-fixed, paraffin-embedded tissue. The chain carries TRBV5-4 and TRBJ1-5, with TRBD1 identical over 9 bases. The CDR3 coding sequence is TGTGCCAGCAGCACGGGACAGGGTAATCAGCCCCAGCATTTT. It specifies CASSTGQGNQPQHF. The full variable domain, in which reference TRBV5-4 and TRBJ1-5 provide the parts outside the CDR3, is ETGVTQSPTHLIKTRGQQVTLRCSSQSGHNTVSWYQQALGQGPQFIFQYYREEENGRGNFPPRFSGLQFPNYSSELNVNALELDDSALYLCASSTGQGNQPQHFGDGTRLSIL.